The 19 T cell receptor beta chains listed next were all sequenced from one sample in a study of CD8+ T cells in alopecia areata. Sequencing templates came from extracted RNA that was reverse transcribed into cDNA. This table comes from immunoSEQ multiplex PCR, and its TCRdb copy is limited to in-frame clones, with some not included. In the table there are under 70,000 clones, around 97% of which are singletons. The source material was CD8+ T cells sorted from blood, sampled at week 0. These receptors were obtained from a human donor with alopecia areata.

The genes are TRBV5-4 and TRBJ2-5; D may be TRBD2 (7 bases). The CDR3 runs 15 residues. V was trimmed by 1 base and J by 3 bases, leaving 13 bases between them. Germline V gene lookup returns CDR1 SGHNT and CDR2 YYREEE (reference sequence). This chain's CDR3 is CASSLRGAVKETQYF. The CDR3 DNA is TGTGCCAGCAGCTTGCGGGGGGCCGTCAAAGAGACCCAGTACTTC. Full variable domain (outside the CDR3, taken from reference TRBV5-4 and TRBJ2-5): ETGVTQSPTHLIKTRGQQVTLRCSSQSGHNTVSWYQQALGQGPQFIFQYYREEENGRGNFPPRFSGLQFPNYSSELNVNALELDDSALYLCASSLRGAVKETQYFGPGTRLLVL.

In nucleotides, the CDR3 is TGCAGCGTCCATGGGACAGGGTATAACTATGGCTACACCTTC. As protein: CSVHGTGYNYGYTF. The rearrangement joins TRBV29-1 to TRBJ1-2; TRBD1 matches 9 bases. The CDR3 totals 14 residues. Germline values: CDR1 SQVTM, CDR2 ANQGSEA. V trimming: 6 bases; J trimming: 1 base; junction bases outside the gene matches: 6.

The CDR3 region has the DNA TGTGCCAGCAGTTACGGGGGGCCTGATACTGAAGCTTTCTTT. It is translated as CASSYGGPDTEAFF. This chain links TRBV6-5 with TRBJ1-1; tentative D call: TRBD1 (6 bases). The CDR3 is made up of 14 amino acids. The V end was cut by 2 bases, the J end by 5 bases, with 12 bases between. Germline V lookup: CDR1 MNHEY, CDR2 SVGAGI.

The chain has TRBV29-1 and TRBJ1-1; no reliable D call. Germline CDR1 is SQVTM and CDR2 is ANQGSEA. There are 13 residues in the CDR3. The V end was cut by 6 bases, the J end by 1 base, with 12 bases between. The CDR3 bases are TGCAGCGTCCCCCGCGGCAGGAACACTGAAGCTTTCTTT. Encoded protein: CSVPRGRNTEAFF.

The chain carries TRBV5-1 and TRBJ2-7; TRBD1 matches 7 bases. J lost 2 bases, V lost 4 bases, and 6 bases had no gene match. The CDR3 is 14 amino acids. Germline values: CDR1 SGHRS, CDR2 YFSETQ. CDR3 in DNA: TGCGCCAGCAGCGTCGGGCAGGGGGCCTACGAGCAGTACTTC. It is translated as CASSVGQGAYEQYF.

The CDR3 bases are TGTGCCAGCAGAACTAGCGAGGAAGAGACCCAGTACTTC. Protein: CASRTSEEETQYF. V gene TRBV25-1 combines with J gene TRBJ2-5; TRBD2 matches 7 bases. The ends lost 6 bases at V and 3 bases at J; junction bases unmatched: 4. The germline CDR1 and CDR2 sequences are MGHDK and SYGVNS. The CDR3 has 13 amino acids.

The V and J genes are TRBV5-1 and TRBJ1-1, with 8 bases identical to TRBD1. This CDR3 contains 15 residues. The J segment lost 0 bases and the V segment lost 4 bases, leaving 5 bases of the junction unmatched. Germline CDR1 and CDR2: SGHRS and YFSETQ. CDR3 in DNA: TGCGCCAGCAGCGACGGACAGGGTCTGAACACTGAAGCTTTCTTT. Protein: CASSDGQGLNTEAFF.

This clone was found once. The chain uses TRBV4-3 and TRBJ2-3, with D possibly being TRBD1 (6 bases). This CDR3 region has 18 residues. Germline V lookup: CDR1 LGHNA, CDR2 YSLEER. V gave up 2 bases and J gave up 5 bases, with 23 bases separating them. The CDR3 reads CASSQSSGASPKEDTQYF. In DNA, the CDR3 is TGCGCCAGCAGCCAATCCTCAGGGGCCTCGCCGAAGGAAGATACGCAGTATTTT.

This clone was seen only once. V gene TRBV6-5 combines with J gene TRBJ1-2, with unresolved D. CDR3 size: 9 residues. Germline V gene data show CDR1 as MNHEY and CDR2 as SVGAGI. V lost 9 bases and J lost 8, with 7 bases in between. The CDR3, as DNA: TGTGCCAGATGGGGAGGCTACACCTTC. As protein: CARWGGYTF.

The chain couples TRBV15 to TRBJ2-3, with 7 bases aligning to TRBD2. The CDR3 consists of 14 residues. Germline values: CDR1 LNHNV, CDR2 YYDKDF (reference sequence). The V gene end was trimmed by 7 bases and the J gene end by 0 bases; junction bases not matched to a gene: 4. As DNA, the CDR3 is TGTGCCACCAAAGGGGAGGGAAGCACAGATACGCAGTATTTT. As protein: CATKGEGSTDTQYF.

The J gene is TRBJ1-1, the V gene TRBV7-9, with no clear D. Germline V gene sequence: CDR1 SEHNR, CDR2 FQNEAQ (reference sequence). There are 12 residues in the CDR3. V lost 2 bases and J lost 7, with 8 bases in between. The CDR3: CASSLSPGEAFF. In DNA form, the CDR3 reads TGTGCCAGCAGCTTATCTCCGGGTGAAGCTTTCTTT. Together with reference TRBV7-9 and TRBJ1-1, the CDR3 gives the full variable domain: DTGVSQNPRHKITKRGQNVTFRCDPISEHNRLYWYRQTLGQGPEFLTYFQNEAQLEKSRLLSDRFSAERPKGSFSTLEIQRTEQGDSAMYLCASSLSPGEAFFGQGTRLTVV.

The V gene is TRBV7-9, the J gene TRBJ1-2, with D possibly being TRBD1 (6 bases). V lost 1 base to trimming and J lost 4 bases, with 13 bases between them. CDR1 and CDR2 (germline): SEHNR, FQNEAQ (reference sequence). This CDR3 has 15 amino acids. The CDR3 protein is CASSLGSGVFYGYTF. In nucleotides, the CDR3 is TGTGCCAGCAGCTTAGGTTCAGGGGTCTTCTATGGCTACACCTTC.

This clone has just one count. The rearrangement joins TRBV7-2 to TRBJ1-1, with a possible D match to TRBD1 (5 bases). Trimming pared 0 bases from V and 5 bases from J, leaving 16 bases between. Germline CDR1 is SGHTA and CDR2 is FQGNSA. The CDR3 covers 16 residues. The CDR3 nucleotides read TGTGCCAGCAGCTTAGCGCACCGTTCGAGGGGAACTGAAGCTTTCTTT. Its translation: CASSLAHRSRGTEAFF.

The V gene is TRBV11-3, the J gene TRBJ2-7, with D tentatively TRBD1 (6 bases). CDR1 is SGHNT, CDR2 YENEEA, per germline. The V end was cut by 8 bases, the J end by 2 bases, with 16 bases between. The CDR3 is 14 residues long. CDR3 residues: CASATGHLPYEQYF. The CDR3 nucleotides read TGTGCCAGCGCTACGGGACACCTCCCCTACGAGCAGTACTTC.

V is TRBV27 and J is TRBJ2-7; TRBD2 aligns across 11 bases. Germline CDR1 MNHEY, CDR2 SMNVEV (reference sequence). The CDR3 runs 16 residues. The V segment lost 2 bases and the J segment 2 bases; nucleotides outside the gene matches: 5. In DNA form, the CDR3 reads TGTGCCAGCAGTTTAACGCGGGGACTAGCGGCCTACGAGCAGTACTTC. This gives the protein CASSLTRGLAAYEQYF.

The chain joins TRBV7-9 to TRBJ2-7, with TRBD1 matching over 10 bases. With V trimmed by 3 bases and J by 6 bases, 8 bases remained unmatched. The length of the CDR3 is 15 residues. CDR1 is SEHNR, CDR2 FQNEAQ, per germline (reference sequence). The CDR3 sequence is CASSFDRGLGGEQYF. The DNA for the CDR3 is TGTGCCAGCAGCTTCGACAGGGGGCTAGGAGGCGAGCAGTACTTC.

This sequence joins TRBV7-2 and TRBJ2-1; TRBD2 aligns across 11 bases. J lost 5 bases, V lost 3 bases, and 9 bases had no gene match. There are 17 residues in the CDR3. Germline CDR1 is SGHTA and CDR2 is FQGNSA. CDR3 loop: CASSFAGGGLADNEQFF. The CDR3 bases are TGTGCCAGCAGCTTCGCCGGTGGGGGACTAGCGGACAATGAGCAGTTCTTC.

V gene TRBV7-9 combines with J gene TRBJ2-7; no firm D call. The CDR3 has 16 residues. V was trimmed by 1 base and J by 0 bases, leaving 13 bases between them. Looked up from germline, CDR1 is SEHNR and CDR2 is FQNEAQ (reference sequence). CDR3 loop: CASSLGRGLASYEQYF. DNA for the CDR3: TGTGCCAGCAGCTTAGGTCGTGGCTTAGCCTCCTACGAGCAGTACTTC. The complete variable domain, with remaining parts taken from reference TRBV7-9 and TRBJ2-7, reads DTGVSQNPRHKITKRGQNVTFRCDPISEHNRLYWYRQTLGQGPEFLTYFQNEAQLEKSRLLSDRFSAERPKGSFSTLEIQRTEQGDSAMYLCASSLGRGLASYEQYFGPGTRLTVT.

The rearrangement uses TRBV11-1 and TRBJ2-1, with D perhaps matching TRBD1 or TRBD2 (5 bases each). In germline, CDR1 is SGHAT, CDR2 FQDESV (reference sequence). The germline V and J ends were trimmed by 0 bases and 0 bases, with 9 bases remaining between them. This CDR3 is built from 16 residues. The CDR3 reads CASSLAGTSSYNEQFF. The CDR3, as DNA: TGTGCCAGCAGCTTAGCTGGGACCAGCTCCTACAATGAGCAGTTCTTC. The full variable domain, with the rest looked up from reference TRBV11-1 and TRBJ2-1, is EAEVAQSPRYKITEKSQAVAFWCDPISGHATLYWYRQILGQGPELLVQFQDESVVDDSQLPKDRFSAERLKGVDSTLKIQPAELGDSAMYLCASSLAGTSSYNEQFFGPGTRLTVL.